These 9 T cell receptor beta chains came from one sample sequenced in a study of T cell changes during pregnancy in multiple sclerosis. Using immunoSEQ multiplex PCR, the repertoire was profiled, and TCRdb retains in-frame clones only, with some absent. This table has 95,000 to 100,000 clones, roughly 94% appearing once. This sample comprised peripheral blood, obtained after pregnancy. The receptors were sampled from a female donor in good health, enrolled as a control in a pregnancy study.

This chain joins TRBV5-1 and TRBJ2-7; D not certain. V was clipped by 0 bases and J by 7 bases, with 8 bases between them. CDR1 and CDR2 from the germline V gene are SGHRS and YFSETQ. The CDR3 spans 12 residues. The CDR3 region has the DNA TGCGCCAGCAGCTTGGACACCTTGGAGCAGTACTTC. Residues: CASSLDTLEQYF.

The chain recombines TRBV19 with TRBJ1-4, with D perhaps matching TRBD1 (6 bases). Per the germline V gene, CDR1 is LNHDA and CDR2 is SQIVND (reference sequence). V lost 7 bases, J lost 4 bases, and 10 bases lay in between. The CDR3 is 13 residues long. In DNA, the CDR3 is TGTGCCAGTATCCGGGACAATAATGAAAAACTGTTTTTT. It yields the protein CASIRDNNEKLFF.

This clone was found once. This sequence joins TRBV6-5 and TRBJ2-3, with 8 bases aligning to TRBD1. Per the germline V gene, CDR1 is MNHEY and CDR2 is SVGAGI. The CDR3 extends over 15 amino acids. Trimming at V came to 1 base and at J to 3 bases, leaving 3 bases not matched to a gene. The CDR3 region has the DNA TGTGCCAGCAGTTACTTCGGACAGGGAACAGATACGCAGTATTTT. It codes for CASSYFGQGTDTQYF.

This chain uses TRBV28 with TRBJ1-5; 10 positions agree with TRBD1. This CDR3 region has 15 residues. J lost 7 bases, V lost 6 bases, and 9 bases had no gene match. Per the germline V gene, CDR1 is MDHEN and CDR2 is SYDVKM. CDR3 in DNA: TGTGCCAGCAGCTCAGGGACAGGGGTTGCCCAGCCCCAGCATTTT. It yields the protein CASSSGTGVAQPQHF.

The CDR3 here is CAWSVDFSAATEQYF. The CDR3 DNA sequence: TGTGCCTGGAGTGTAGACTTTTCAGCCGCGACTGAGCAGTACTTC. The chain carries TRBV30 and TRBJ2-7, with D unresolved. Germline-derived CDR1 and CDR2 are GTSNPN and SVGIG (reference sequence). V was pared by 0 bases and J by 7 bases, with 19 bases between. The CDR3 is 15 residues long.

The CDR3 region has the DNA TGTGCCAGCAGTGACGTCTCCGGACTAGCGGGGGGGAGGAATGAGCAGTTCTTC. It yields the protein CASSDVSGLAGGRNEQFF. The chain uses TRBV6-1 and TRBJ2-1; 15 nucleotides agree with TRBD2. V shed 3 bases, J shed 7 bases, and the junction held 10 bases outside the gene matches. The length of the CDR3 is 18 residues. Per the germline V gene, CDR1 is MNHNS and CDR2 is SASEGT.

Here the CDR3 reads CASSLPWTTYNEQFF. CDR3 nucleotide sequence: TGTGCCAGTAGTTTGCCCTGGACAACCTACAATGAGCAGTTCTTC. V gene TRBV19 combines with J gene TRBJ2-1; D is possibly TRBD1 (5 bases). Germline V CDR1 and CDR2: LNHDA, SQIVND (reference sequence). Trimming took 5 bases from V and 2 from J, leaving 13 bases between them. The CDR3 loop spans 15 amino acids. The complete variable domain, with remaining parts taken from reference TRBV19 and TRBJ2-1, reads DGGITQSPKYLFRKEGQNVTLSCEQNLNHDAMYWYRQDPGQGLRLIYYSQIVNDFQKGDIAEGYSVSREKKESFPLTVTSAQKNPTAFYLCASSLPWTTYNEQFFGPGTRLTVL.

The CDR3 DNA reads TGTGCCAGCACTATAGACAGGGGTAATTTGTTCTTC. Translation: CASTIDRGNLFF. This chain connects TRBV2 to TRBJ2-1; 8 bases map to TRBD1. The CDR3 is made up of 12 amino acids. Germline V lookup: CDR1 SNHLY, CDR2 FYNNEI. V was pared by 7 bases and J by 15 bases, with 11 bases of the junction left unmatched.

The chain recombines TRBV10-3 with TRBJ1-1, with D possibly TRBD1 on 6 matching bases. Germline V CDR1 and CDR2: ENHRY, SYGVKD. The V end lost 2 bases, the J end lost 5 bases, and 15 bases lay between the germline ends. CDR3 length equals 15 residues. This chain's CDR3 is CAISELRTAETEAFF. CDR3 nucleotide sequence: TGTGCCATCAGTGAGCTGAGGACAGCTGAAACTGAAGCTTTCTTT.